This TCR beta chain is drawn from a study of naive and memory T cell subsets. After the first PCR, alpha and beta chain libraries were processed separately. Four subsets defined by CD45RA and CD27 were sorted after CD3, CD4, CD8 and live/dead staining. The CDR3 length is 15 residues. With 3 bases removed from V and 4 bases from J, the gap between germline ends came to 16 bases. Germline assignment: CDR1 MNHEY and CDR2 SVGAGI. Two oligonucleotides, mixed equimolar, formed the beta constant-region primer covering TRBC1 and TRBC2. Ligated cDNA was amplified by four rounds of PCR with nested alpha and beta constant-region primers and SP2. A 12-nucleotide UMI and the SP2 primer were added to the cDNA 3' end by oligonucleotide ligation. TCRdb reprocessed the UMI-ligation and nested PCR reads via MiXCR and lists one record per CDR3 protein. The repertoire consists of about 150,000 distinct CDR3 sequences, with 20% to 25% occurring once and the leading ten covering 0.11%.

Study observations and caveats: Over 95% of naive TCR sequences appeared only once, unlike memory subsets. Naive repertoires, especially CD8, held a few larger clonotypes, possibly memory cells re-expressing CD45RA.

This clonotype has just a few counts. No antigen is known for it. Sequenced input: naive CD4+ T cells from blood. The source of this sequence is a human donor in good health. The chain is built from TRBV6-5 and TRBJ2-7, with a weak D call TRBD2 (5 bases). The DNA of the CDR3 is TGTGCCAGCAGTTATTCGGGGATGAGTATTTACGAGCAGTACTTC. Translated, it gives CASSYSGMSIYEQYF.